Included here is one T cell receptor beta chain sequence, with context. CDR3 size: 15 residues. Trimming at V came to 4 bases and at J to 3 bases, leaving 5 bases not matched to a gene. The V gene's germline CDR1 is SNHLY and CDR2 FYNNEI. The data stem from a study of blood T cell repertoires in COVID-19. Study information: Donors in the United States, Italy and Spain gave samples during acute or convalescent COVID-19.

Assay: immunoSEQ multiplex PCR; the TCRdb copy retains only in-frame clones and omits some. The sample has some 250,000 clones; about 87% are singletons. V usage is TRBV2 and J usage is TRBJ1-5; TRBD1 agrees at 8 bases. Sequenced sample: peripheral blood. The origin of this receptor is a woman aged 60-75 years with COVID-19, enrolled during active disease. CDR3 protein: CASSAMTGDNQPQHF. The CDR3 coding sequence is TGTGCCAGCAGTGCGATGACAGGGGACAATCAGCCCCAGCATTTT. Complete variable domain (other parts from reference TRBV2 and TRBJ1-5): EPEVTQTPSHQVTQMGQEVILRCVPISNHLYFYWYRQILGQKVEFLVSFYNNEISEKSEIFDDQFSVERPDGSNFTLKIRSTKLEDSAMYFCASSAMTGDNQPQHFGDGTRLSIL.